Following are 10 T cell receptor beta chains from one sample sequenced in a study of T-cell reconstitution after alpha-beta-depleted transplantation in children listed by TCRdb under 2016. The library relied on PCR. The reads were generated on an Illumina HiSeq 2500. TCR library preparation used molecular barcoding, with unique molecular identifiers applied to normalize quantification of the TCRbeta repertoire. Through fastp at Q25 and MiXCR, TCRdb rebuilt clones from the public reads, retaining in-frame beta chains. Every CDR3 protein is listed once, alongside the most common genes and DNA of its rows. The sample profile shows about 500,000 distinct CDR3 sequences; approximately 32% of them were found once. The ten largest clonotypes hold around 2.3% of the sample. This material consisted of PBMCs from the stem cell graft donor, taken from the stem cell graft. These receptors originate from a human donor who donated a stem cell graft to a child with aplastic anemia.

The chain is built from TRBV24-1 and TRBJ2-1; 8 nucleotides line up with TRBD1. V was clipped by 5 bases and J by 8 bases; unmatched bases: 7. This CDR3 is built from 14 residues. Per germline, CDR1 KGHDR and CDR2 SFDVKD. The CDR3 protein is CATSGTGPVDEQFF. The CDR3 DNA is TGTGCCACCAGTGGGACAGGGCCAGTGGATGAGCAGTTCTTC.

The gene calls are TRBV27 and TRBJ1-4; possibly TRBD1 for D (6 bases). This CDR3 is built from 14 residues. V lost 6 bases to trimming and J lost 7 bases, with 15 bases between them. Germline V lookup: CDR1 MNHEY, CDR2 SMNVEV (reference sequence). CDR3 nucleotide sequence: TGTGCCAGCAGCTCACGAGGGGGAGGTGAAAAACTGTTTTTT. This encodes CASSSRGGGEKLFF.

This clonotype showed up just once. V usage is TRBV11-2 and J usage is TRBJ1-1, with D unclear. Germline CDR1 reads SGHAT; CDR2 reads FQNNGV. V was clipped by 5 bases and J by 5 bases, with 12 bases between them. The CDR3 sequence is 13 residues long. In DNA, the CDR3 is TGTGCCAGCAGCGACGATTCGGGGACTGAAGCTTTCTTT. Amino acid sequence: CASSDDSGTEAFF.

The V and J genes are TRBV11-2 and TRBJ2-1; D call uncertain. Germline-derived CDR1 and CDR2 are SGHAT and FQNNGV. The ends were cut back, 3 bases at V and 6 bases at J, with 9 bases in the middle. The CDR3 sequence is 13 residues long. CDR3 residues: CASSFTTGNEQFF. The CDR3 DNA follows: TGTGCCAGCAGCTTTACGACTGGCAATGAGCAGTTCTTC.

This clonotype has more than one count but fewer than ten. The J gene is TRBJ2-1, the V gene TRBV30, with TRBD2 identical over 10 bases. CDR1 is GTSNPN and CDR2 is SVGIG in the germline V gene (reference sequence). The CDR3 extends over 16 amino acids. V lost 2 bases and J lost 0; bases outside the gene matches: 4. The CDR3 region is CAWSMLAGDSYNEQFF. The CDR3 DNA is TGTGCCTGGAGTATGCTAGCGGGAGACTCCTACAATGAGCAGTTCTTC.

This clonotype was counted only a few times. The chain joins TRBV6-5 to TRBJ1-2; 8 bases align to TRBD1. V was clipped by 4 bases and J by 6 bases; unmatched bases: 4. The CDR3 covers 13 residues. Per the germline V gene, CDR1 is MNHEY and CDR2 is SVGAGI. Here the CDR3 reads CASSLDRVDGYTF. The CDR3 coding sequence is TGTGCCAGCAGTTTGGACAGGGTGGATGGCTACACCTTC.

Only one count was recorded for this clonotype. This chain connects TRBV29-1 to TRBJ2-7; D unresolved. The V gene's germline CDR1 is SQVTM and CDR2 ANQGSEA. The length of the CDR3 is 13 residues. V was pared by 6 bases and J by 0 bases, with 12 bases between. CDR3 coding DNA: TGCAGCGTGTTGACTGGTTACTCCTACGAGCAGTACTTC. It codes for CSVLTGYSYEQYF.

This chain joins TRBV10-3 and TRBJ2-5; 10 bases align to TRBD1. This CDR3 has 14 amino acids. The germline gives CDR1 ENHRY, CDR2 SYGVKD. V was clipped by 6 bases and J by 4 bases; unmatched bases: 5. Here the CDR3 DNA reads TGTGCCATCAGGGGGGACAGGGGAGGAGAGACCCAGTACTTC. Translation gives CAIRGDRGGETQYF.

The chain carries TRBV6-2 or TRBV6-3 and TRBJ1-6; perhaps TRBD1 as D (6 bases). Trimming took off 7 bases at V and 6 bases at J, with 13 bases between the two ends. The CDR3 spans 14 residues. The V gene's germline CDR1 is MNHEY and CDR2 SVGEGT. The CDR3 nucleotides are TGTGCCAGCACCTCGGCCAGGGGTAATTCACCCCTCCACTTT. Translation: CASTSARGNSPLHF.

The chain has TRBV5-1 and TRBJ1-1, with TRBD1 identical over 9 bases. V lost 4 bases, J lost 4 bases, and 8 bases stayed unmatched. The CDR3 is made up of 15 amino acids. Germline lookup yields CDR1 SGHRS and CDR2 YFSETQ. CDR3 loop: CASSIPTGGGTEAFF. Here the CDR3 DNA reads TGCGCCAGCAGCATCCCGACAGGGGGAGGCACTGAAGCTTTCTTT.